The clone carrying this T cell receptor beta chain was counted only a few times. V was trimmed by 9 bases and J by 1 base, leaving 3 bases between them. The germline CDR1 and CDR2 sequences are SEHNR and FQNEAQ (reference sequence). The CDR3 loop spans 10 amino acids. These data are taken from a study of blood T cell repertoires in COVID-19. Study in general: The United States, Italy and Spain were the sources of the acute and convalescent COVID-19 samples. The cDNA or gDNA used as material had been derived from T cells, B-cell-depleted T cells, or PBMCs.

In the study's own analysis: Estimates of nucleated cell counts were drawn from the amplification of reference gene primers. Method: immunoSEQ multiplex PCR; TCRdb's copy keeps in-frame clones and lacks some. V and J calls and clone size come straight from that table; D and trimming were deduced from the DNA. This table holds approximately 190,000 clones, about four fifths found once. Sequenced input: peripheral blood. The source of this sequence is a middle-aged woman with acute or convalescent COVID-19. The chain uses TRBV7-9 and TRBJ1-1; D gene ambiguous. As DNA, the CDR3 is TGTGCCAGTCGGAACACTGAAGCTTTCTTT. Translated: CASRNTEAFF.